These T cell receptor beta chains were read from a single sample in a study of CD8 T cells in Susac syndrome. TCRdb re-called the immunoSEQ multiplex PCR reads with MiXCR, one entry per CDR3 protein. This table has about 120,000 distinct CDR3 sequences, about nine tenths appearing once. The sample consisted of CD4+ T cells from PBMCs. The receptors were sampled from a human donor in good health. CDR3s include the opening cysteine and the closing phenylalanine or tryptophan. D genes are given only for firm matches. Some rows have no size entry. The others give once, few or many, or a class for an expanded clone.

CDR3 protein: CASSDHPDRAGEETQYF; CDR3 DNA: TGTGCCAGCAGTGACCACCCCGACAGGGCCGGTGAGGAGACCCAGTACTTC; J gene: TRBJ2-5; clone size: .; D gene: TRBD1; V gene: TRBV25-1
CDR3 protein: CASSNPGQVVKIPYEQYF; CDR3 DNA: TGTGCCAGCAGTAACCCGGGACAAGTTGTGAAAATCCCCTACGAGCAGTACTTC; J gene: TRBJ2-7; clone size: .; D gene: .; V gene: TRBV6-2/TRBV6-3
CDR3 protein: CSALAPDRRSYEQYF; CDR3 DNA: TGCAGTGCTTTAGCGCCGGACAGACGGAGCTACGAGCAGTACTTC; J gene: TRBJ2-7; clone size: .; D gene: .; V gene: TRBV20-1
CDR3 protein: CASSLMASSGNTIYF; CDR3 DNA: TGTGCCAGCAGCTTAATGGCCAGCTCTGGAAACACCATATATTTT; J gene: TRBJ1-3; clone size: .; D gene: .; V gene: TRBV7-9
CDR3 protein: CSARPGGGGYTF; CDR3 DNA: TGCAGTGCTAGGCCAGGGGGGGGTGGCTACACCTTC; J gene: TRBJ1-2; clone size: .; D gene: TRBD1; V gene: TRBV20-1
CDR3 protein: CASSPDNEQFF; CDR3 DNA: TGTGCCAGCTCACCGGATAATGAGCAGTTCTTC; J gene: TRBJ2-1; clone size: once; D gene: .; V gene: TRBV18
CDR3 protein: CASSSFKQGIGNEQFF; CDR3 DNA: TGTGCCAGCAGCTCCTTTAAACAGGGAATCGGCAATGAGCAGTTCTTC; J gene: TRBJ2-1; clone size: once; D gene: .; V gene: TRBV7-9
CDR3 protein: CASSQDLSRGEETQYF; CDR3 DNA: TGTGCCAGCAGCCAAGATCTAAGCAGGGGGGAAGAGACCCAGTACTTC; J gene: TRBJ2-5; clone size: .; D gene: .; V gene: TRBV3-1
CDR3 protein: CASSPIGGSWDRNTDTQYF; CDR3 DNA: TGTGCCAGCAGTCCCATAGGGGGGTCTTGGGATCGGAACACAGATACGCAGTATTTT; J gene: TRBJ2-3; clone size: .; D gene: .; V gene: TRBV27
CDR3 protein: CASSLRQGRKYGYTF; CDR3 DNA: TGTGCCAGCAGTTTGCGACAGGGCAGGAAATATGGCTACACCTTC; J gene: TRBJ1-2; clone size: few; D gene: TRBD1; V gene: TRBV6-6
CDR3 protein: CSARAHGGATDTQYF; CDR3 DNA: TGCAGTGCTAGAGCCCACGGGGGGGCCACAGATACGCAGTATTTT; J gene: TRBJ2-3; clone size: .; D gene: TRBD2; V gene: TRBV20-1
CDR3 protein: CASSQARHNTGELLF; CDR3 DNA: TGCGCCAGCAGCCAAGCTCGACATAACACCGGGGAGCTGCTTTTT; J gene: TRBJ2-2; clone size: .; D gene: .; V gene: TRBV4-1
CDR3 protein: CASMEYRGRGNTIYF; CDR3 DNA: TGTGCCAGCATGGAGTACAGGGGCAGAGGAAACACCATATATTTT; J gene: TRBJ1-3; clone size: .; D gene: TRBD1; V gene: TRBV6-1
CDR3 protein: CASSQEAGRTEAFF; CDR3 DNA: TGCGCCAGCAGCCAAGAGGCAGGGCGGACTGAAGCTTTCTTT; J gene: TRBJ1-1; clone size: .; D gene: .; V gene: TRBV4-3
CDR3 protein: CASSDRGSGANVLTF; CDR3 DNA: TGTGCCAGCAGCGACAGGGGTTCTGGGGCCAACGTCCTGACTTTC; J gene: TRBJ2-6; clone size: .; D gene: TRBD1; V gene: TRBV6-2/TRBV6-3
CDR3 protein: CASSRTGAQETQYF; CDR3 DNA: TGTGCCAGCAGTCGAACAGGGGCGCAAGAGACCCAGTACTTC; J gene: TRBJ2-5; clone size: .; D gene: TRBD1; V gene: TRBV7-2
CDR3 protein: CASSQDAGGYTEAFF; CDR3 DNA: TGTGCCAGCAGCCAAGATGCGGGGGGCTACACTGAAGCTTTCTTT; J gene: TRBJ1-1; clone size: .; D gene: .; V gene: TRBV3-1
CDR3 protein: CASASGVENSYEQYF; CDR3 DNA: TGTGCCAGTGCTTCGGGGGTCGAGAACTCCTACGAGCAGTACTTC; J gene: TRBJ2-7; clone size: .; D gene: .; V gene: TRBV19
CDR3 protein: CSVEEDSYGYTF; CDR3 DNA: TGCAGCGTTGAAGAGGACAGTTATGGCTACACCTTC; J gene: TRBJ1-2; clone size: .; D gene: .; V gene: TRBV29-1
CDR3 protein: CSEGTAPKGYTF; CDR3 DNA: TGCAGCGAGGGGACTGCTCCTAAAGGCTACACCTTC; J gene: TRBJ1-2; clone size: .; D gene: .; V gene: TRBV29-1
CDR3 protein: CASSPRGQGGPGELFF; CDR3 DNA: TGTGCCAGCAGCCCCCGCGGACAGGGGGGGCCCGGGGAGCTGTTTTTT; J gene: TRBJ2-2; clone size: .; D gene: TRBD1; V gene: TRBV6-2/TRBV6-3
CDR3 protein: CASSGQGASLSTDTQYF; CDR3 DNA: TGCGCCAGCTCGGGACAGGGCGCGTCCCTTAGCACAGATACGCAGTATTTT; J gene: TRBJ2-3; clone size: .; D gene: TRBD1; V gene: TRBV4-3
CDR3 protein: CASSYSTLKREVTGELFF; CDR3 DNA: TGTGCCAGCAGTTACTCGACGTTGAAGCGGGAGGTGACCGGGGAGCTGTTTTTT; J gene: TRBJ2-2; clone size: .; D gene: TRBD2; V gene: TRBV6-2/TRBV6-3
CDR3 protein: CASSLTGLQETQYF; CDR3 DNA: TGCGCCAGCAGCTTGACAGGACTACAAGAGACCCAGTACTTC; J gene: TRBJ2-5; clone size: .; D gene: .; V gene: TRBV5-1
CDR3 protein: CASKTGGYEQYF; CDR3 DNA: TGTGCCAGCAAGACAGGGGGCTACGAGCAGTACTTC; J gene: TRBJ2-7; clone size: few; D gene: TRBD1; V gene: TRBV2
CDR3 protein: CASSIPDRGPTF; CDR3 DNA: TGTGCCAGTAGTATTCCGGACAGGGGCCCTACCTTC; J gene: TRBJ1-2; clone size: .; D gene: TRBD1; V gene: TRBV19
CDR3 protein: CASSSDRDSGYGYTF; CDR3 DNA: TGTGCCAGCAGCTCGGACCGGGACAGCGGCTACGGCTACACCTTC; J gene: TRBJ1-2; clone size: .; D gene: TRBD1; V gene: TRBV7-9
CDR3 protein: CAWPLPSGRAGDTQYF; CDR3 DNA: TGTGCCTGGCCCCTCCCTAGCGGGAGGGCCGGGGATACGCAGTATTTT; J gene: TRBJ2-3; clone size: .; D gene: TRBD2; V gene: TRBV30
CDR3 protein: CASSFSSEQYF; CDR3 DNA: TGTGCCAGCAGTTTTTCGTCCGAGCAGTACTTC; J gene: TRBJ2-7; clone size: once; D gene: .; V gene: TRBV12-3/TRBV12-4
CDR3 protein: CASSYSRDRVNEQYF; CDR3 DNA: TGTGCCAGCAGCTATAGCCGGGACAGGGTTAACGAGCAGTACTTC; J gene: TRBJ2-7; clone size: .; D gene: TRBD1; V gene: TRBV7-2
CDR3 protein: CASSSGLAGDTQYF; CDR3 DNA: TGCGCCAGCAGCTCGGGACTAGCGGGAGATACGCAGTATTTT; J gene: TRBJ2-3; clone size: .; D gene: TRBD2; V gene: TRBV5-1
CDR3 protein: CASSLAVAGVGDNEQFF; CDR3 DNA: TGCGCCAGCAGCTTGGCCGTCGCGGGAGTAGGGGACAATGAGCAGTTCTTC; J gene: TRBJ2-1; clone size: .; D gene: TRBD2; V gene: TRBV5-1
CDR3 protein: CASRAGTGGVNEQFF; CDR3 DNA: TGTGCCAGCAGGGCCGGGACAGGGGGCGTCAATGAGCAGTTCTTC; J gene: TRBJ2-1; clone size: .; D gene: TRBD1; V gene: TRBV2
CDR3 protein: CASSKPRGDEQYF; CDR3 DNA: TGTGCCAGCAGCAAACCCAGGGGCGACGAGCAGTACTTC; J gene: TRBJ2-7; clone size: .; D gene: .; V gene: TRBV21-1
CDR3 protein: CASSPSPRGSNYGYTF; CDR3 DNA: TGTGCCAGCTCACCGAGCCCCAGGGGGTCTAACTATGGCTACACCTTC; J gene: TRBJ1-2; clone size: once; D gene: TRBD1; V gene: TRBV18
CDR3 protein: CASSLAELVRYNEQFF; CDR3 DNA: TGTGCCAGCAGTTTAGCGGAGCTCGTCCGCTACAATGAGCAGTTCTTC; J gene: TRBJ2-1; clone size: .; D gene: .; V gene: TRBV12-3/TRBV12-4
CDR3 protein: CASSRSRGAHEQYF; CDR3 DNA: TGTGCCAGCTCAAGAAGCAGGGGGGCCCACGAGCAGTACTTC; J gene: TRBJ2-7; clone size: .; D gene: .; V gene: TRBV18
CDR3 protein: CSVTTGSNEQFF; CDR3 DNA: TGCAGCGTAACGACAGGGTCAAATGAGCAGTTCTTC; J gene: TRBJ2-1; clone size: .; D gene: TRBD1; V gene: TRBV29-1
CDR3 protein: CASSLGGGHYGYTF; CDR3 DNA: TGTGCCAGCAGCTTGGGCGGGGGGCACTATGGCTACACCTTC; J gene: TRBJ1-2; clone size: .; D gene: .; V gene: TRBV7-2
CDR3 protein: CAIRNNDRPNTEAFF; CDR3 DNA: TGTGCCATCAGAAATAATGACAGACCGAACACTGAAGCTTTCTTT; J gene: TRBJ1-1; clone size: .; D gene: .; V gene: TRBV10-3
CDR3 protein: CASRELSTEAFF; CDR3 DNA: TGTGCCAGCAGGGAATTGAGCACTGAAGCTTTCTTT; J gene: TRBJ1-1; clone size: .; D gene: .; V gene: TRBV28
CDR3 protein: CASSGGGEGYEQYF; CDR3 DNA: TGTGCCAGCAGTGGAGGTGGAGAGGGGTACGAGCAGTACTTC; J gene: TRBJ2-7; clone size: .; D gene: .; V gene: TRBV2
CDR3 protein: CASSVGPPGQGGSNEQFF; CDR3 DNA: TGTGCCAGCAGCGTAGGTCCCCCGGGGCAGGGAGGAAGCAATGAGCAGTTCTTC; J gene: TRBJ2-1; clone size: .; D gene: .; V gene: TRBV9
CDR3 protein: CAISASRGDEQYF; CDR3 DNA: TGTGCCATCAGTGCCAGCCGCGGGGACGAGCAGTACTTC; J gene: TRBJ2-7; clone size: .; D gene: .; V gene: TRBV10-3
CDR3 protein: CSGYRGLGDTEAFF; CDR3 DNA: TGCAGTGGGTACAGGGGCCTAGGGGACACTGAAGCTTTCTTT; J gene: TRBJ1-1; clone size: .; D gene: TRBD1; V gene: TRBV20-1
CDR3 protein: CSARGTGSTDTQYF; CDR3 DNA: TGCAGTGCTAGAGGGACAGGGAGCACAGATACGCAGTATTTT; J gene: TRBJ2-3; clone size: .; D gene: TRBD1; V gene: TRBV20-1
CDR3 protein: CASSGTGGTEAFF; CDR3 DNA: TGCGCCAGCAGCGGGACAGGAGGCACTGAAGCTTTCTTT; J gene: TRBJ1-1; clone size: .; D gene: TRBD1; V gene: TRBV5-1
CDR3 protein: CASSLGGLGYNEQFF; CDR3 DNA: TGTGCCAGCAGTTTAGGAGGGCTGGGGTACAATGAGCAGTTCTTC; J gene: TRBJ2-1; clone size: .; D gene: .; V gene: TRBV12-3/TRBV12-4
CDR3 protein: CASSQERGLYGEKLFF; CDR3 DNA: TGCGCCAGCAGCCAAGAGCGGGGGCTCTATGGTGAAAAACTGTTTTTT; J gene: TRBJ1-4; clone size: once; D gene: .; V gene: TRBV4-3
CDR3 protein: CAWWNDRSANTEAFF; CDR3 DNA: TGTGCCTGGTGGAATGACAGGTCGGCGAACACTGAAGCTTTCTTT; J gene: TRBJ1-1; clone size: .; D gene: .; V gene: TRBV30
CDR3 protein: CASSEERDGNSPLHF; CDR3 DNA: TGTGCCAGCAGTGAAGAAAGGGACGGCAATTCACCCCTCCACTTT; J gene: TRBJ1-6; clone size: .; D gene: .; V gene: TRBV2
CDR3 protein: CASSPRGTRSSYEQYF; CDR3 DNA: TGTGCCAGCAGCCCGAGAGGGACGAGGAGCTCCTACGAGCAGTACTTC; J gene: TRBJ2-7; clone size: .; D gene: .; V gene: TRBV14
CDR3 protein: CAWTPGTLNTGELFF; CDR3 DNA: TGTGCCTGGACCCCTGGGACTTTGAACACCGGGGAGCTGTTTTTT; J gene: TRBJ2-2; clone size: .; D gene: .; V gene: TRBV30
CDR3 protein: CASSQVQGRSYTF; CDR3 DNA: TGCGCCAGCAGCCAAGTCCAGGGTAGGAGCTACACCTTC; J gene: TRBJ1-2; clone size: once; D gene: .; V gene: TRBV4-1
CDR3 protein: CSARDRGTHEQYF; CDR3 DNA: TGCAGTGCTAGAGACAGAGGGACCCACGAGCAGTACTTC; J gene: TRBJ2-7; clone size: .; D gene: .; V gene: TRBV20-1
CDR3 protein: CSASYSGVNEQFF; CDR3 DNA: TGCAGTGCTAGTTATTCAGGGGTCAATGAGCAGTTCTTC; J gene: TRBJ2-1; clone size: .; D gene: .; V gene: TRBV20-1
CDR3 protein: CASRGSLVGGYTF; CDR3 DNA: TGTGCCAGCAGAGGCAGCTTAGTAGGTGGCTACACCTTC; J gene: TRBJ1-2; clone size: .; D gene: .; V gene: TRBV28